Below are 22 T cell receptor beta chains sequenced from a single sample in a study of T cell repertoires in cytomegalovirus infection. MiXCR was run by TCRdb on the reads, yielding one entry per CDR3 protein. In the table there are fewer than 350,000 distinct CDR3 sequences, around a tenth of which are singletons. The material sequenced was PBMCs. Receptor source: a human donor in good health (CMV status not recorded). Some clones in this sample may be carry-over from other donors' samples.

The table lists this clonotype with many counts. The chain couples TRBV7-2 to TRBJ1-5, with a tentative D call TRBD1 (6 bases). This CDR3 contains 16 residues. Germline-derived CDR1 and CDR2 are SGHTA and FQGNSA. Trimming took off 4 bases at V and 3 bases at J, with 16 bases between the two ends. CDR3 residues: CASSSQGIRANQPQHF. Written as DNA, the CDR3 is TGTGCCAGCAGCTCACAGGGAATTAGGGCCAATCAGCCCCAGCATTTT.

This clonotype was counted only a few times. The chain couples TRBV28 to TRBJ2-1, with D perhaps TRBD2 (6 bases). Trimming cost V 6 bases and J 4 bases, with 19 bases left between them. From germline, CDR1 is MDHEN and CDR2 SYDVKM. The CDR3 contains 16 residues. CDR3: CASSSSRDFLYNEQFF. The DNA for the CDR3 is TGTGCCAGCAGCTCCAGCCGGGACTTCCTTTACAATGAGCAGTTCTTC.

This clonotype has a count of ten or more. The chain combines TRBV3-1 with TRBJ1-2, with D uncertain. Trimming took off 3 bases at V and 4 bases at J, with 12 bases between the two ends. Germline loops: CDR1 LGHDT, CDR2 YNNKEL (reference sequence). The CDR3 runs 14 residues. The chain's CDR3 is CASSQTNTGYGYTF. The CDR3 DNA reads as TGTGCCAGCAGCCAGACAAATACGGGCTATGGCTACACCTTC.

In this sample, this clonotype turned up many times. The chain joins TRBV12-3 or TRBV12-4 to TRBJ2-5, with TRBD2 matching over 12 bases. This CDR3 spans 15 amino acids. V trimming: 5 bases; J trimming: 7 bases; junction bases outside the gene matches: 8. The CDR3 here is CASSPRTSGEGTQYF. CDR3 DNA sequence: TGTGCCAGCAGTCCCCGGACTAGCGGGGAGGGGACCCAGTACTTC.

This clonotype was seen only a few times. The chain couples TRBV12-3 or TRBV12-4 to TRBJ2-2; TRBD1 is a possible D gene (6 bases). The V end was cut by 4 bases, the J end by 2 bases, with 20 bases between. The length of the CDR3 is 18 residues. Here the CDR3 DNA reads TGTGCCAGCAGTTCTTTCGTCGGACAGCCCTCTAACACCGGGGAGCTGTTTTTT. This gives the protein CASSSFVGQPSNTGELFF.

This clonotype was recorded many times. The V and J genes are TRBV7-2 and TRBJ1-4; D is possibly TRBD1 (5 bases). Germline V gene sequence: CDR1 SGHTA, CDR2 FQGNSA. The CDR3 extends over 14 amino acids. V was cut by 3 bases and J by 3 bases, with 8 bases left in between. Here the CDR3 reads CASSFGRANEKLFF. The CDR3 DNA sequence: TGTGCCAGCAGCTTCGGCAGGGCTAATGAAAAACTGTTTTTT.

The CDR3 here is CASSGQGYTGELFF. The CDR3 DNA is TGTGCCAGCAGTGGACAGGGCTACACCGGGGAGCTGTTTTTT. The chain employs TRBV7-2 and TRBJ2-2; 8 bases align to TRBD1. The CDR3 sequence is 14 residues long. V was pared by 6 bases and J by 3 bases, with 3 bases of the junction left unmatched. The germline gives CDR1 SGHTA, CDR2 FQGNSA.

This clonotype has at least ten counts. The J gene is TRBJ1-3, the V gene TRBV7-2; a weak D match, TRBD1 (6 bases). Per germline, CDR1 SGHTA and CDR2 FQGNSA. Trimming left V 6 bases short and J 2 bases short, with 20 bases between. The CDR3 spans 17 residues. CDR3 region: CASSHPPPGEAGNTIYF. As DNA, the CDR3 is TGTGCCAGCAGTCATCCACCTCCAGGGGAGGCTGGAAACACCATATATTTT.

The sample holds many counts of this clonotype. The chain uses TRBV3-1 and TRBJ2-1; a possible D gene is TRBD1 (6 bases). Germline assignment: CDR1 LGHDT and CDR2 YNNKEL (reference sequence). Trimming took off 0 bases at V and 10 bases at J, with 16 bases between the two ends. The CDR3 loop spans 15 amino acids. The CDR3 DNA is TGTGCCAGCAGCCAAGACATAGGGGGTGTCGGCGAGCAGTTCTTC. Translation gives CASSQDIGGVGEQFF.

This clonotype was seen a few times. This rearrangement joins TRBV12-3 or TRBV12-4 to TRBJ1-2; TRBD1 matches at 8 bases. V gave up 8 bases and J gave up 8 bases; unmatched junction bases: 16. The CDR3 runs 15 residues. The chain's CDR3 is CASGVDRTGRGGYTF. The DNA of the CDR3 is TGTGCCAGCGGAGTTGATCGGACAGGGAGAGGCGGCTACACCTTC.

There are many counts of this clonotype. This chain joins TRBV7-2 and TRBJ1-4; 9 nucleotides agree with TRBD1. Germline V lookup: CDR1 SGHTA, CDR2 FQGNSA. The CDR3 is made up of 16 amino acids. The ends lost 5 bases at V and 5 bases at J; junction bases unmatched: 9. Here the CDR3 reads CASSPGPGTGNEKLFF. The CDR3 nucleotides are TGTGCCAGCAGCCCAGGGCCAGGGACAGGGAATGAAAAACTGTTTTTT.

This clonotype has a count of ten or more. The CDR3 spells CASRLGARRSTGELFF. CDR3 DNA sequence: TGTGCCAGCAGGCTGGGGGCGAGAAGAAGCACCGGGGAGCTGTTTTTT. This chain joins TRBV7-2 and TRBJ2-2; D may be TRBD1 (6 bases). Trimming cost V 6 bases and J 4 bases, with 18 bases left between them. The germline V gene encodes CDR1 SGHTA and CDR2 FQGNSA. The CDR3 loop spans 16 amino acids.

This clonotype was detected only a few times. This chain links TRBV18 with TRBJ2-1; D is perhaps TRBD2 (5 bases). The CDR3 contains 13 residues. Germline CDR1 and CDR2: KGHSH and LQKENI. Trimming removed 6 bases at V and 6 bases at J, with 12 bases between. The CDR3 here is CASSSEGRNEQFF. The CDR3 DNA follows: TGTGCCAGCTCCTCAGAGGGCCGCAATGAGCAGTTCTTC.

Ten or more counts support this clonotype. V gene TRBV6-1 combines with J gene TRBJ1-5; D uncertain. Trimming stripped 6 bases from V and 2 bases from J, with 17 bases between. Looked up from germline, CDR1 is MNHNS and CDR2 is SASEGT. There are 16 residues in the CDR3. The CDR3 bases are TGTGCCAGCAGAGTTAGTGCGTTGGGAGGCAATCAGCCCCAGCATTTT. Translating gives CASRVSALGGNQPQHF.

This clonotype was counted many times. The rearrangement joins TRBV7-2 to TRBJ2-7; TRBD2 might be the D (7 bases). Trimming pared 7 bases from V and 7 bases from J, leaving 20 bases between. The germline gives CDR1 SGHTA, CDR2 FQGNSA. This CDR3 has 14 amino acids. The CDR3 loop reads CASTEGGALKEQYF. DNA of the CDR3: TGTGCCAGCACCGAAGGGGGGGCCCTGAAGGAGCAGTACTTC.

The V gene is TRBV7-4, the J gene TRBJ1-4; D ambiguous. V was pared by 5 bases and J by 7 bases, with 14 bases between. CDR3 length equals 14 residues. Germline assignment: CDR1 SGHVT and CDR2 SQSDAQ. CDR3: CASSPGVSGEKLFF. In DNA form, the CDR3 reads TGTGCCAGCAGCCCGGGCGTGAGTGGTGAAAAACTGTTTTTT.

Many counts were recorded for this clonotype. J is TRBJ1-5 and V is TRBV6-1, with TRBD1 matching 7 bases. The V segment lost 6 bases and the J segment 6 bases; nucleotides outside the gene matches: 11. The CDR3 runs 15 residues. From germline, CDR1 is MNHNS and CDR2 SASEGT. CDR3 region: CASSPSGTVGQPQHF. The CDR3 DNA sequence: TGTGCCAGCAGCCCTTCCGGGACAGTCGGTCAGCCCCAGCATTTT.

This clonotype was found many times. The DNA of the CDR3 is TGTGCCAGCAGGGAAATAGCGGGAGGAGGCTACAATGAGCAGTTCTTC. It encodes CASREIAGGGYNEQFF. The J gene is TRBJ2-1, the V gene TRBV6-1; 10 bases match TRBD2. The germline V gene has CDR1 MNHNS and CDR2 SASEGT. The CDR3 covers 16 residues. Trimming removed 6 bases from V and 3 bases from J; junction bases left unmatched: 8.

Relative to its sample, this clonotype is medium-sized. CDR3 nucleotides: TGTGCCAGCAGCTTATTGGGGGCGGGCACTGAAGCTTTCTTT. It is translated as CASSLLGAGTEAFF. The V and J genes are TRBV7-2 and TRBJ1-1; D may be TRBD1 (6 bases). This CDR3 is built from 14 residues. V lost 2 bases to trimming and J lost 4 bases, with 11 bases between them. The germline CDR1 and CDR2 sequences are SGHTA and FQGNSA.

This clonotype was observed at least ten times. V and J are TRBV4-3 and TRBJ2-4, with D perhaps being TRBD1 or TRBD2 (5 bases each). V lost 1 base, J lost 0 bases, and 25 bases lay in between. Per the germline V gene, CDR1 is LGHNA and CDR2 is YSLEER. This CDR3 comprises 21 residues. The CDR3 DNA is TGCGCCAGCAGCCAAGTGATACCCCCGAGGGGCCCATTTCTAGCCAAAAACATTCAGTACTTC. Its protein is CASSQVIPPRGPFLAKNIQYF.

This clonotype was observed a few times. This chain links TRBV6-5 with TRBJ1-3; 8 bases align to TRBD1. The CDR3 length is 14 residues. The ends lost 6 bases at V and 3 bases at J; junction bases unmatched: 4. The V gene's germline CDR1 is MNHEY and CDR2 SVGAGI. This chain's CDR3 is CASREDRGGNTIYF. In DNA form, the CDR3 reads TGTGCCAGCAGAGAAGACAGGGGTGGAAACACCATATATTTT.

This clonotype has a count of ten or more. V gene TRBV2 combines with J gene TRBJ2-3; D is undetermined. Trimming removed 7 bases at V and 0 bases at J, with 14 bases between. Germline loops: CDR1 SNHLY, CDR2 FYNNEI. This CDR3 has 15 residues. CDR3 residues: CASNLINPSTDTQYF. DNA for the CDR3: TGTGCCAGCAATCTGATAAACCCTAGCACAGATACGCAGTATTTT.